The 15 T cell receptor beta chains in this list originate from one sample, sequenced in a study of lymphopenia after photon versus proton radiotherapy. Sequencing used immunoSEQ multiplex PCR; TCRdb keeps in-frame clones, though not all of them. The table records about 58,000 clones, roughly 84% of them present only once. The sequencing used peripheral blood, collected from a patient treated with proton-based radiotherapy. All receptors come from a man aged 55 to 70 with pancreatic cancer.

The table lists this clone with a count of one. The chain employs TRBV5-1 and TRBJ2-3, with D unclear. CDR1 is SGHRS and CDR2 is YFSETQ in the germline V gene. V was cut by 0 bases and J by 2 bases, with 7 bases left in between. This CDR3 spans 14 amino acids. CDR3 nucleotides: TGCGCCAGCAGCTTGGACCGACACACAGATACGCAGTATTTT. Translated, it gives CASSLDRHTDTQYF.

This chain links TRBV19 with TRBJ2-3, with a weak D call TRBD2 (6 bases). The V and J ends lost 3 bases and 0 bases respectively, with 13 bases between them. The germline CDR1 and CDR2 sequences are LNHDA and SQIVND (reference sequence). The CDR3 runs to 16 residues. CDR3 DNA: TGTGCCAGTAGTATGGGGACTTTCCTAAGCACAGATACGCAGTATTTT. Its translation: CASSMGTFLSTDTQYF.

V is TRBV15 and J is TRBJ2-2; D remains unclear. The CDR3 runs 12 residues. V was shortened by 6 bases and J by 4 bases, with 6 bases between the two germline ends. In germline, CDR1 is LNHNV, CDR2 YYDKDF (reference sequence). The CDR3 loop reads CATSARTGELFF. CDR3 coding DNA: TGTGCCACCAGTGCGCGCACCGGGGAGCTGTTTTTT.

The count of this clone is one. The gene calls are TRBV9 and TRBJ2-1, with TRBD2 matching over 7 bases. V shed 0 bases and J 3 bases; nucleotides not matched to a gene: 3. Per the germline V gene, CDR1 is SGDLS and CDR2 is YYNGEE. CDR3 size: 15 residues. This CDR3 is CASSVETSSYNEQFF. CDR3 DNA: TGTGCCAGCAGCGTAGAGACTAGCAGCTACAATGAGCAGTTCTTC.

This clone is medium-sized (0.01 to 0.1%) in the sample. The chain uses TRBV19 and TRBJ2-1; 11 positions agree with TRBD1. The germline gives CDR1 LNHDA, CDR2 SQIVND (reference sequence). V lost 4 bases to trimming and J lost 8 bases; unmatched junction nucleotides: 7. This CDR3 comprises 15 residues. CDR3: CASSTGTGGGDEQFF. In nucleotides, the CDR3 is TGTGCCAGTAGTACCGGGACAGGGGGAGGGGATGAGCAGTTCTTC.

This clone was seen just once. The V call is TRBV11-2, the J call TRBJ2-7; 8 bases line up with TRBD1. The CDR3 runs 15 residues. V was clipped by 5 bases and J by 5 bases; unmatched bases: 11. Germline V lookup: CDR1 SGHAT, CDR2 FQNNGV. The DNA of the CDR3 is TGTGCCAGCAGCCCCCGGACAGGGAACAGCAACGAGCAGTACTTC. It specifies CASSPRTGNSNEQYF.

This clone was seen only once. CDR3 amino acids: CASSVGGTYNEQFF. CDR3 DNA: TGTGCCAGCAGCGTAGGGGGGACTTACAATGAGCAGTTCTTC. V usage is TRBV9 and J usage is TRBJ2-1; D might be TRBD2 (6 bases). The CDR3 has 14 residues. Trimming pared 0 bases from V and 4 bases from J, leaving 8 bases between. Germline V CDR1 and CDR2: SGDLS, YYNGEE. Based on the CDR3 plus reference TRBV9 and TRBJ2-1, the full variable domain is DSGVTQTPKHLITATGQRVTLRCSPRSGDLSVYWYQQSLDQGLQFLIQYYNGEERAKGNILERFSAQQFPDLHSELNLSSLELGDSALYFCASSVGGTYNEQFFGPGTRLTVL.

The V call is TRBV19, the J call TRBJ2-3; D is perhaps TRBD1 (5 bases). CDR1 is LNHDA and CDR2 is SQIVND in the germline V gene (reference sequence). The CDR3 spans 14 residues. V dropped 5 bases and J dropped 0 bases, with 9 bases sitting between them. The CDR3, as DNA: TGTGCCAGTAGTCTCCGACAGAGCACAGATACGCAGTATTTT. It codes for CASSLRQSTDTQYF.

The rearrangement joins TRBV9 to TRBJ2-7, with TRBD2 matching over 11 bases. Germline V gene lookup returns CDR1 SGDLS and CDR2 YYNGEE. V was clipped by 0 bases and J by 6 bases; unmatched bases: 8. The CDR3 totals 16 residues. The CDR3 spells CASSVGSSGRASEQYF. The DNA of the CDR3 is TGTGCCAGCAGCGTAGGAAGTAGCGGGAGGGCCTCCGAGCAGTACTTC.

This clone was found once. CDR3 sequence (DNA): TGTGCCAGCAGACGACAGGGACGGCCTATTGGCTACACCTTC. It is translated as CASRRQGRPIGYTF. This chain connects TRBV28 to TRBJ1-2, with 7 nucleotides matching TRBD1. The germline V gene has CDR1 MDHEN and CDR2 SYDVKM. The CDR3 sequence is 14 residues long. With 6 bases clipped from V and 7 bases from J, the junction kept 11 bases outside the gene matches.

J is TRBJ2-7 and V is TRBV29-1; the match to TRBD2 covers 9 bases. Losses at the gene ends were 2 bases for V and 2 bases for J; bases not matched to a gene: 16. Germline V gives CDR1 SQVTM, CDR2 ANQGSEA. The CDR3 spans 18 residues. The CDR3 region is CSVESRREGRIPPYEQYF. In DNA, the CDR3 is TGCAGCGTTGAATCTCGGCGGGAGGGCCGTATACCCCCCTACGAGCAGTACTTC.

In its sample, this clone was seen a few times. The chain links TRBV7-2 to TRBJ2-7; D uncertain. Trimming took off 1 base at V and 3 bases at J, with 10 bases between the two ends. Looked up from germline, CDR1 is SGHTA and CDR2 is FQGNSA. The CDR3 runs to 14 residues. Written as DNA, the CDR3 is TGTGCCAGCAGCTTAGTAGTAGGACGCTACGAGCAGTACTTC. Protein product: CASSLVVGRYEQYF.

The rearrangement uses TRBV5-8 and TRBJ2-7; D call uncertain. The V gene's germline CDR1 is SGHTS and CDR2 YDEGEE. V was shortened by 4 bases and J by 3 bases, with 5 bases between the two germline ends. The CDR3 runs 11 residues. This CDR3 is CASSLVYEQYF. The CDR3 DNA is TGTGCCAGCAGCCTTGTCTACGAGCAGTACTTC.

The DNA for the CDR3 is TGTGCCAGCAGCCAACTGGGACAGCCTCGTGGCTACACCTTC. It codes for CASSQLGQPRGYTF. The genes are TRBV14 and TRBJ1-2, with TRBD1 identical over 7 bases. Per germline, CDR1 SGHDN and CDR2 FVKESK. The CDR3 covers 14 residues. After removal of 2 bases from V and 7 bases from J, the junction contained 7 bases not matched to a gene.

V usage is TRBV19 and J usage is TRBJ1-1; D call uncertain. In germline, CDR1 is LNHDA, CDR2 SQIVND (reference sequence). The CDR3 loop spans 13 amino acids. The V end lost 6 bases, the J end lost 1 base, and 9 bases lay between the germline ends. In nucleotides, the CDR3 is TGTGCCAGTAGAAGGGCTACGAACACTGAAGCTTTCTTT. Protein sequence: CASRRATNTEAFF.